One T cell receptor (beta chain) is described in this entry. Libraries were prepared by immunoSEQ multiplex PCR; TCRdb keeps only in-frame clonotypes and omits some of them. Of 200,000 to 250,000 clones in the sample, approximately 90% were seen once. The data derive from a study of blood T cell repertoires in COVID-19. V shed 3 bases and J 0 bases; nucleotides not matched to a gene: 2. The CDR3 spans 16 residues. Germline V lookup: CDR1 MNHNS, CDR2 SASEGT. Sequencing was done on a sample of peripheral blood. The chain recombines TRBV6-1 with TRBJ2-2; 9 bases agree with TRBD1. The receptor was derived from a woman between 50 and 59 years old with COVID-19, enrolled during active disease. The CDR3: CASSEGQGSNTGELFF. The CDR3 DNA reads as TGTGCCAGCAGTGAGGGACAGGGATCGAACACCGGGGAGCTGTTTTTT.